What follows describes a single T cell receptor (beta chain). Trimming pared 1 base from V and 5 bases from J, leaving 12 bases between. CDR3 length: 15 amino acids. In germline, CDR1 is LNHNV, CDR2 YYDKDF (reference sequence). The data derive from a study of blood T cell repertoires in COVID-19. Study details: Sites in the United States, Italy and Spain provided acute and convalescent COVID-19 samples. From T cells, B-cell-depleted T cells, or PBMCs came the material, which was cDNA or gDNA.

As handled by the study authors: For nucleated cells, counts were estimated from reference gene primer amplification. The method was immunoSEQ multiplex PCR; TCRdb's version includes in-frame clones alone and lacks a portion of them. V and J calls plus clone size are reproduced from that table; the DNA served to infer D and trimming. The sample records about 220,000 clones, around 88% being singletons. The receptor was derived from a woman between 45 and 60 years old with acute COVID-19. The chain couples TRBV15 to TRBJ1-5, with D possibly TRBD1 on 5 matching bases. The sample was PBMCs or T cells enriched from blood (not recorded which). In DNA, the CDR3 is TGTGCCACCAGCAGAGCCTTTGGGGGGGATCAGCCCCAGCATTTT. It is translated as CATSRAFGGDQPQHF.